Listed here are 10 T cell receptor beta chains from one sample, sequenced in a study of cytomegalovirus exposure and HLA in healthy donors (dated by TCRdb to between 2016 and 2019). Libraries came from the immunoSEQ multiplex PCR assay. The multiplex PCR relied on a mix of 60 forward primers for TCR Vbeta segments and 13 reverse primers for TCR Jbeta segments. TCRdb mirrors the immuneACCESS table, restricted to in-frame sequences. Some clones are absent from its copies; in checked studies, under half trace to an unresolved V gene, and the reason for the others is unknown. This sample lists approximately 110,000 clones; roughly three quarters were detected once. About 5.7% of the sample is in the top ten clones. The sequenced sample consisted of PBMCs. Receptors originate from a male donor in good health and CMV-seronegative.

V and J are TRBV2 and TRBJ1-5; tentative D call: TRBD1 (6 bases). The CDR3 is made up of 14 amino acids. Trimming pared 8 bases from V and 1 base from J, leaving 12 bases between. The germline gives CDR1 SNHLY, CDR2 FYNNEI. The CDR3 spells CASLRGGSNQPQHF. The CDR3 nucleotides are TGTGCCAGCCTTAGGGGGGGCAGCAATCAGCCCCAGCATTTT.

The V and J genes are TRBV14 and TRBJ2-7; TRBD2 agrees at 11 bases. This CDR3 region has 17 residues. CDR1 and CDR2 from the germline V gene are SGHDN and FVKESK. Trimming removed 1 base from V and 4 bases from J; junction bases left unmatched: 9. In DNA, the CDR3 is TGTGCCAGCAGCCAAGGACTATTAGCGGGAGGGAAGTACGAGCAGTACTTC. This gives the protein CASSQGLLAGGKYEQYF.

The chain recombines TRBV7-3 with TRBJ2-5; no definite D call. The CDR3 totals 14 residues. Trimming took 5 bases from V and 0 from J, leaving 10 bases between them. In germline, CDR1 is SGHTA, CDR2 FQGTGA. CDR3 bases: TGTGCCAGCAGCCCCGACTCGTACCAAGAGACCCAGTACTTC. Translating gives CASSPDSYQETQYF.

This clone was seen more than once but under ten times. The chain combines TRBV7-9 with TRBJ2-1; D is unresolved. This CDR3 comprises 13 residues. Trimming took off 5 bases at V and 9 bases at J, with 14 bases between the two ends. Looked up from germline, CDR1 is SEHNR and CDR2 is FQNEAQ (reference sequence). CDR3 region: CASSPRQAPEQFF. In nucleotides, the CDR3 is TGTGCCAGCAGCCCCCGCCAGGCTCCTGAGCAGTTCTTC.

CDR3: CASRGTGAHYEQYF. The CDR3 DNA is TGTGCCAGCAGAGGGACAGGGGCCCACTACGAGCAGTACTTC. V gene TRBV28 combines with J gene TRBJ2-7, with TRBD1 matching over 10 bases. The V and J ends lost 6 bases and 3 bases, in that order; junction bases with no gene match: 5. This CDR3 contains 14 residues. CDR1 and CDR2 from the germline V gene are MDHEN and SYDVKM.

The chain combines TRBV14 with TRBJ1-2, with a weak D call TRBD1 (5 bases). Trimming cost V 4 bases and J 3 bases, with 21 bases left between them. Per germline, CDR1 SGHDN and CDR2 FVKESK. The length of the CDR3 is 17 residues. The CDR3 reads CASSPHVGKGLDYGYTF. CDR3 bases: TGTGCCAGCAGCCCGCACGTTGGCAAGGGGCTAGACTATGGCTACACCTTC.

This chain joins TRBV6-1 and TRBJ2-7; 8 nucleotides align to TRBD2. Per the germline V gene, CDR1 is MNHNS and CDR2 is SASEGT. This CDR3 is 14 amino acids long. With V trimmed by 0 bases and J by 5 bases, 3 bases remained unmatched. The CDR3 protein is CASSEAAGAHEQYF. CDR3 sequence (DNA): TGTGCCAGCAGTGAAGCAGCGGGGGCCCACGAGCAGTACTTC.

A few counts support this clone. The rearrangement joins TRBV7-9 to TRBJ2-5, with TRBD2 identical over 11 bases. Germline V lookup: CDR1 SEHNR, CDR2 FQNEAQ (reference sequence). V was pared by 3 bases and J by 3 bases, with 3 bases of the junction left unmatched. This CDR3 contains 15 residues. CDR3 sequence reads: CASSLGLAVEETQYF. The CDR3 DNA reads TGTGCCAGCAGCTTGGGACTAGCGGTAGAAGAGACCCAGTACTTC. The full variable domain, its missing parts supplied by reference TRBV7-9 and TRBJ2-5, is DTGVSQNPRHKITKRGQNVTFRCDPISEHNRLYWYRQTLGQGPEFLTYFQNEAQLEKSRLLSDRFSAERPKGSFSTLEIQRTEQGDSAMYLCASSLGLAVEETQYFGPGTRLLVL.

The CDR3 bases are TGTGCCAGCAGCGTAGAGGGGGCTGGGGGAAACACCATATATTTT. Translating gives CASSVEGAGGNTIYF. The chain is built from TRBV9 and TRBJ1-3, with 7 bases that match TRBD1. The CDR3 sequence is 15 residues long. Trimming removed 0 bases from V and 4 bases from J; junction bases left unmatched: 4. In germline, CDR1 is SGDLS, CDR2 YYNGEE.

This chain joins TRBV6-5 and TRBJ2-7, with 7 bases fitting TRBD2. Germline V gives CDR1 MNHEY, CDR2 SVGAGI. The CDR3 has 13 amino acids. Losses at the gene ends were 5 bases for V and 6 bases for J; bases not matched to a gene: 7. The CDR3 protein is CASSSGTPVEQYF. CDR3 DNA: TGTGCCAGCAGTAGCGGGACTCCTGTCGAGCAGTACTTC.